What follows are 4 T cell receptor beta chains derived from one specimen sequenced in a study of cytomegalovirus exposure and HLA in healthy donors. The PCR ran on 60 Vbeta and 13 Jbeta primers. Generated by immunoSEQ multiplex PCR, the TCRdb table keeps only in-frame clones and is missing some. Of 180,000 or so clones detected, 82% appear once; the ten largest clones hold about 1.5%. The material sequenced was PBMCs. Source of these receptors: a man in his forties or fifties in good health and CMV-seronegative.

For the CDR3, the DNA is TGTGCCAGCAGGTACACAGGGACCGGGGAGCTGTTTTTT. Its translation: CASRYTGTGELFF. The chain links TRBV28 to TRBJ2-2; D might be TRBD1 (6 bases). The V and J ends lost 6 bases and 5 bases respectively, with 10 bases between them. Germline-derived CDR1 and CDR2 are MDHEN and SYDVKM. The CDR3 totals 13 residues.

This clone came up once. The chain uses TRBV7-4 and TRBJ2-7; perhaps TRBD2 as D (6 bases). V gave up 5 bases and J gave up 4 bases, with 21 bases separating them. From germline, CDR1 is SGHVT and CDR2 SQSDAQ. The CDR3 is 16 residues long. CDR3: CASSPGPGTCSYEQYF. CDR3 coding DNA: TGTGCCAGCAGCCCCGGACCCGGGACTTGTTCTTACGAGCAGTACTTC.

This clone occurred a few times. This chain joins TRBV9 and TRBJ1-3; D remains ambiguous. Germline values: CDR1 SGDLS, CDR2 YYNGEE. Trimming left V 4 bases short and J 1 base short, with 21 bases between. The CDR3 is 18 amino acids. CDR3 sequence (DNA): TGTGCCAGCAGCCGACTGCAGATTGACGGCCGATCTGGAAACACCATATATTTT. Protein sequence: CASSRLQIDGRSGNTIYF.

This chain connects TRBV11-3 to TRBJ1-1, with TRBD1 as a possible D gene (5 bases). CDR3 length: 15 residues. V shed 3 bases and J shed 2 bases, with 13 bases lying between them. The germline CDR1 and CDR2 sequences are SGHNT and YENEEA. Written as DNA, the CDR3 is TGTGCCAGCAGCTTCGTCGGGGGGGAAAACACTGAAGCTTTCTTT. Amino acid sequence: CASSFVGGENTEAFF.